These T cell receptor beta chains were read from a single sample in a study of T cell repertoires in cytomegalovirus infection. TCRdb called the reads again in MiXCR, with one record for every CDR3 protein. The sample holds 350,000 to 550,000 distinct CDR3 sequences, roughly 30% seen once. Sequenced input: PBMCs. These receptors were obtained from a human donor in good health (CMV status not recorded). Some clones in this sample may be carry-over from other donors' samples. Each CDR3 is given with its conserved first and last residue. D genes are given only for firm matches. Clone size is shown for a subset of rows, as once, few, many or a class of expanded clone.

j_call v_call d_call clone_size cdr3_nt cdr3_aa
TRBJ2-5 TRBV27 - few TGTGCCAGCAGTCCCATAGCGACAGGCCAAGAGACCCAGTACTTC CASSPIATGQETQYF
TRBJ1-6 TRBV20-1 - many TGCAGTGCTCACTCCGGGCTTTATAATTCACCCCTCCACTTT CSAHSGLYNSPLHF
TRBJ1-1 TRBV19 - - TGTGCCAGTACCCTACGGCCGGGGTTGAACACTGAAGCTTTCTTT CASTLRPGLNTEAFF
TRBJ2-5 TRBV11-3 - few TGTGCCAGCAGCTTAGTCCACAGGAATGGAGAGACCCAGTACTTC CASSLVHRNGETQYF
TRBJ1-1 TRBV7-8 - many TGTGCCAGCAGCTCCTCATCGGGGGTGAACACTGAAGCTTTCTTT CASSSSSGVNTEAFF
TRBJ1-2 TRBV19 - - TGTGCCAGTAGTGCCGTAACAGGGATCCGCACTTATGGCTACACCTTC CASSAVTGIRTYGYTF
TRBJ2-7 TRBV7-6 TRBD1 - TGTGCCAGCAGCTCCGACAGGGGCTTTTGGGAGCAGTACTTC CASSSDRGFWEQYF
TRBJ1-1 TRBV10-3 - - TGTGCCATCAGTGAAGGGCAGGCTGAAGCTTTCTTT CAISEGQAEAFF
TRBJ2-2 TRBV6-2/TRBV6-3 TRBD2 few TGTGCCAGCAGTACCGGGACTACGAACACCGGGGAGCTGTTTTTT CASSTGTTNTGELFF
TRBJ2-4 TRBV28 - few TGTGCCAGCAGCCTTTCATTGGGCAAAAACATTCAGTACTTC CASSLSLGKNIQYF
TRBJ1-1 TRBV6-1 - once TGTGCCAGAAGGGAAAGGGGGGCCGTGAACACTGAAGCTTTCTTT CARRERGAVNTEAFF